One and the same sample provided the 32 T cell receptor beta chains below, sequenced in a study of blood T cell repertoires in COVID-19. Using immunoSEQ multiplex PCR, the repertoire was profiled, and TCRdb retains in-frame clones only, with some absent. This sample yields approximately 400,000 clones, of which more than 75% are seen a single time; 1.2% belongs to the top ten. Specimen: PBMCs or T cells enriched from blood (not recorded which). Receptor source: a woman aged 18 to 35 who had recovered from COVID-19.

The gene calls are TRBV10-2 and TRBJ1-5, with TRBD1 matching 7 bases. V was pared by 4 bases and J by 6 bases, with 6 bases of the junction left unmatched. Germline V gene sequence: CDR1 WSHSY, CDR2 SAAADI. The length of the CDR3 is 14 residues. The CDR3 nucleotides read TGCGCCAGCAGTGTTGCAGGGGGGACTCAGCCCCAGCATTTT. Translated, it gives CASSVAGGTQPQHF.

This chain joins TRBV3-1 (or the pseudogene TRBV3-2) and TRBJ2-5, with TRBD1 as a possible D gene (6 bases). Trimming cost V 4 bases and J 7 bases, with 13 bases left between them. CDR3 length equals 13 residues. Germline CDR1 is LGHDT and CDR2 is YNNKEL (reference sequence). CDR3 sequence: CASSPSTGGTQYF. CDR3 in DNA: TGTGCCAGCAGCCCATCGACAGGCGGGACCCAGTACTTC.

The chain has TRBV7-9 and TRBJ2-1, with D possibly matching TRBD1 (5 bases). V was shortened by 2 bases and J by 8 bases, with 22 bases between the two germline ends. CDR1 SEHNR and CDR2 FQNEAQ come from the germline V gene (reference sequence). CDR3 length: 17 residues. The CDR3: CASSLLPRVVPGDEQFF. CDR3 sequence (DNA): TGTGCCAGCAGCTTACTACCCAGGGTAGTCCCTGGGGATGAGCAGTTCTTC. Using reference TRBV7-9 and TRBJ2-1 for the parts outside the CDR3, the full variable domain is DTGVSQNPRHKITKRGQNVTFRCDPISEHNRLYWYRQTLGQGPEFLTYFQNEAQLEKSRLLSDRFSAERPKGSFSTLEIQRTEQGDSAMYLCASSLLPRVVPGDEQFFGPGTRLTVL.

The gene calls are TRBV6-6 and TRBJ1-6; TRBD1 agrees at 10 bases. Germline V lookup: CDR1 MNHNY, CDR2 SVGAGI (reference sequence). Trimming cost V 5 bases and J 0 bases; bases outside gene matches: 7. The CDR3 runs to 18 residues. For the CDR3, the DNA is TGTGCCAGCAGTCGGACAGGGGGGGTGAGCTCCTATAATTCACCCCTCCACTTT. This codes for CASSRTGGVSSYNSPLHF.

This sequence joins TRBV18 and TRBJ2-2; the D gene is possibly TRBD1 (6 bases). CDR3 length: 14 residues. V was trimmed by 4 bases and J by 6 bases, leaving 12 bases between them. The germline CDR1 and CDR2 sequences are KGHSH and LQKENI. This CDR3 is CASSLNSGAGELFF. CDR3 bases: TGTGCCAGCTCACTGAATTCAGGGGCCGGGGAGCTGTTTTTT.

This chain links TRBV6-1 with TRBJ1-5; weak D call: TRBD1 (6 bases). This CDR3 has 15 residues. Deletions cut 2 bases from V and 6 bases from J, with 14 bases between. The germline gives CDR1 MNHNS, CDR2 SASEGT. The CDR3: CASSEPGGWSQPQHF. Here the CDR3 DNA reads TGTGCCAGCAGTGAACCTGGGGGCTGGAGTCAGCCCCAGCATTTT.

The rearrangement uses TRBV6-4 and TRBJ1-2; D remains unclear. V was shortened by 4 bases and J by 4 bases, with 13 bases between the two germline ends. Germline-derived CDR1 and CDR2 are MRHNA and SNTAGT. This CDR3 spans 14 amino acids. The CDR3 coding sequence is TGTGCCAGCAGTGCTACCGGGGAGGGCTATGGCTACACCTTC. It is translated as CASSATGEGYGYTF.

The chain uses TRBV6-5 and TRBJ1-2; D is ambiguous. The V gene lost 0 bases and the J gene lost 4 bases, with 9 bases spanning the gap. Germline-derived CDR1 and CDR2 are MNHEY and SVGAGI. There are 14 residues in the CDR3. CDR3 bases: TGTGCCAGCAGTTACTCTCCTGGGCCCTATGGCTACACCTTC. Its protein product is CASSYSPGPYGYTF.

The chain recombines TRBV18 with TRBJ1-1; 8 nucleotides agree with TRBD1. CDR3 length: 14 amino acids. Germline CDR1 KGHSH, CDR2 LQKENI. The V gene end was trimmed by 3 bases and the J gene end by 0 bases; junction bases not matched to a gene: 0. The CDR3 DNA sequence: TGTGCCAGCTCACCGACAGGGGTGAACACTGAAGCTTTCTTT. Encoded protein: CASSPTGVNTEAFF.

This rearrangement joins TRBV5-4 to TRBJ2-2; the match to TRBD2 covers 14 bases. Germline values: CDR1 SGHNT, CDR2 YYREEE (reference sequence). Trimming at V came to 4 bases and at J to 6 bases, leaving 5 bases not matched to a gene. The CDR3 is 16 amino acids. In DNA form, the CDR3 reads TGTGCCAGCAGCCCCCGACTAGCGGGGGGGTCCGGGGAGCTGTTTTTT. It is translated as CASSPRLAGGSGELFF. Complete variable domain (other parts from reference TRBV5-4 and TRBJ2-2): ETGVTQSPTHLIKTRGQQVTLRCSSQSGHNTVSWYQQALGQGPQFIFQYYREEENGRGNFPPRFSGLQFPNYSSELNVNALELDDSALYLCASSPRLAGGSGELFFGEGSRLTVL.

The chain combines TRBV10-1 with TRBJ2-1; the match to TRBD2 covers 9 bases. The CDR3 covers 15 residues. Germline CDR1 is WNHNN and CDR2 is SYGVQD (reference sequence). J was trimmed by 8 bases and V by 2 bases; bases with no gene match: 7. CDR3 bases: TGCGCCAGCAGTGAGGCCCCTAGCGGGACGTATGAGCAGTTCTTC. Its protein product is CASSEAPSGTYEQFF.

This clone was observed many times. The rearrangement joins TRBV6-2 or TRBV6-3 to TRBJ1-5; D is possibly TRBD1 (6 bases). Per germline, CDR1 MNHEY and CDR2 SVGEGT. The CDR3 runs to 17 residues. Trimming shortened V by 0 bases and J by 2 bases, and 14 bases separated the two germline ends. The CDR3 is CASSYSILGQRNQPQHF. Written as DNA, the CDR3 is TGTGCCAGCAGTTACTCGATTCTAGGACAGCGCAATCAGCCCCAGCATTTT.

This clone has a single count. The CDR3, as DNA: TGCGCCAGCAGCCCGTCCGGGGGGGCCTACAATGAGCAGTTCTTC. It codes for CASSPSGGAYNEQFF. The rearrangement links TRBV4-3 to TRBJ2-1, with 8 nucleotides matching TRBD2. CDR1 is LGHNA, CDR2 YSLEER, per germline. The CDR3 totals 15 residues. With 4 bases clipped from V and 2 bases from J, the junction kept 4 bases outside the gene matches.

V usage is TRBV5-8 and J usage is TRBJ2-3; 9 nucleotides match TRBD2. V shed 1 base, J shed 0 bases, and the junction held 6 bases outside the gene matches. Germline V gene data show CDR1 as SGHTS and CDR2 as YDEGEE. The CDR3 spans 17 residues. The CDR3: CASSLWLAGFSTDTQYF. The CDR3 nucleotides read TGTGCCAGCAGCTTGTGGCTAGCGGGGTTTAGCACAGATACGCAGTATTTT. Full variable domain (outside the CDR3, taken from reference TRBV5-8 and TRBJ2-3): EAGVTQSPTHLIKTRGQQATLRCSPISGHTSVYWYQQALGLGLQFLLWYDEGEERNRGNFPPRFSGRQFPNYSSELNVNALELEDSALYLCASSLWLAGFSTDTQYFGPGTRLTVL.

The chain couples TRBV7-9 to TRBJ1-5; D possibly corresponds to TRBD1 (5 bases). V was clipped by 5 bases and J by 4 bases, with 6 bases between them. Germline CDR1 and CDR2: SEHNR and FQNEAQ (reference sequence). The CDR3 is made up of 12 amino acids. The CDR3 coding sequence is TGTGCCAGCAGCCGGGGGAATCAGCCCCAGCATTTT. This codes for CASSRGNQPQHF. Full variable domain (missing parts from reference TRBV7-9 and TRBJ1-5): DTGVSQNPRHKITKRGQNVTFRCDPISEHNRLYWYRQTLGQGPEFLTYFQNEAQLEKSRLLSDRFSAERPKGSFSTLEIQRTEQGDSAMYLCASSRGNQPQHFGDGTRLSIL.

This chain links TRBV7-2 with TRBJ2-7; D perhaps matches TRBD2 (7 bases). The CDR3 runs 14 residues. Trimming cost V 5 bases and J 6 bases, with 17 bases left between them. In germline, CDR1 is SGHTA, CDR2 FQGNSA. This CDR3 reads CASSPTGGLGEQYF. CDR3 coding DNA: TGTGCCAGCAGCCCTACCGGGGGGCTCGGCGAGCAGTACTTC.

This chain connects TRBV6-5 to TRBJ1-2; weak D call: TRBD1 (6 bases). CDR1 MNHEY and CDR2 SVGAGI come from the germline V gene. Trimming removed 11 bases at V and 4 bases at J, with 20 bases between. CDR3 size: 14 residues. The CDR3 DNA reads TGTGCCGCAAGACTGGACAGTCGCGGCTATGGCTACACCTTC. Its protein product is CAARLDSRGYGYTF.

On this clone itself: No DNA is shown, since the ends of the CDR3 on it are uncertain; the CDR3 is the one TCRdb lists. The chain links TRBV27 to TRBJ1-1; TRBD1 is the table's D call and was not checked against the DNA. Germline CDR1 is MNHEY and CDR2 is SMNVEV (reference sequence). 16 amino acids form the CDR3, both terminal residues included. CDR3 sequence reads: CASSFLAGGGITEAFF.

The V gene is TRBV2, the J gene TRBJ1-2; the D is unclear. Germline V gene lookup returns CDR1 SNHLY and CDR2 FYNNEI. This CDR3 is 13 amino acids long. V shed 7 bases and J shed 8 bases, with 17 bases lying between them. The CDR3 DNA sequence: TGTGCCAGCAACCAAGTCCGGGGTTGGGGCTACACCTTC. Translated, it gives CASNQVRGWGYTF.

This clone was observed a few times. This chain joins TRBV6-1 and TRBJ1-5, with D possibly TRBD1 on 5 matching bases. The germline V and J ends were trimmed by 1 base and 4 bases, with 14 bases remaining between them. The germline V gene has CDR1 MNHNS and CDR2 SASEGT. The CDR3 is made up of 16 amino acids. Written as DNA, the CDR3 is TGTGCCAGCAGTGAAGTTGGGTGGGGGGGAAATCAGCCCCAGCATTTT. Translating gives CASSEVGWGGNQPQHF.

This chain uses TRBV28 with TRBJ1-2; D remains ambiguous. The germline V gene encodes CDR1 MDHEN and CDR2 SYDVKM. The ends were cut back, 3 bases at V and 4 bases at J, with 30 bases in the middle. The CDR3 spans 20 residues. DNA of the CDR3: TGTGCCAGCAGTTTCCCTTTAGGAGAAATCCCCTTTGTGGTCGGCTATGGCTACACCTTC. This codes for CASSFPLGEIPFVVGYGYTF.

The CDR3 nucleotides read TGTGCCATCAGTGAGTTAGCAGGGGGCTTGTACGAGCAGTACTTC. It translates to CAISELAGGLYEQYF. The J gene is TRBJ2-7, the V gene TRBV10-3, with 8 bases that match TRBD1. Germline CDR1 ENHRY, CDR2 SYGVKD. The CDR3 covers 15 residues. The junction had 6 bases not matched to a gene; V was cut back by 1 base and J by 4 bases.

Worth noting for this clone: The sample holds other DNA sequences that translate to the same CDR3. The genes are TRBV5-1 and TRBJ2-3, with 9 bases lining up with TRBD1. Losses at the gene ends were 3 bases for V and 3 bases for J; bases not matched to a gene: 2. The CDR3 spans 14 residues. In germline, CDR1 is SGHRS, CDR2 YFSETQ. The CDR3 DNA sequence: TGCGCCAGCAGCTCGGGACAGGGTACAGATACGCAGTATTTT. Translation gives CASSSGQGTDTQYF.

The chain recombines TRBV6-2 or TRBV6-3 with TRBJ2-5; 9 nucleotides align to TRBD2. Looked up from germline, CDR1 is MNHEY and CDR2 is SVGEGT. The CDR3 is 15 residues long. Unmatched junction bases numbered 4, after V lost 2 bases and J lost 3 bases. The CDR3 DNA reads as TGTGCCAGCAGTTACCCGAGCGGGGGGAAAGAGACCCAGTACTTC. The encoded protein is CASSYPSGGKETQYF.

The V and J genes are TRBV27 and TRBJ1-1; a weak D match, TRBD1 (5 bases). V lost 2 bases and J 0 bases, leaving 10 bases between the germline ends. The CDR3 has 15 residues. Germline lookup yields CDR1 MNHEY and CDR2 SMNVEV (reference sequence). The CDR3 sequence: CASSLGAGMNTEAFF. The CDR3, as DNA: TGTGCCAGCAGTTTAGGGGCGGGAATGAACACTGAAGCTTTCTTT.

The CDR3 loop reads CASSLLGGGFYSPLHF. As DNA, the CDR3 is TGTGCCAGCAGTTTACTGGGGGGGGGATTTTATTCACCCCTCCACTTT. This sequence joins TRBV27 and TRBJ1-6; the D gene is possibly TRBD1 (5 bases). Trimming cost V 2 bases and J 8 bases, with 16 bases left between them. CDR3 size: 16 residues. Germline V gene lookup returns CDR1 MNHEY and CDR2 SMNVEV (reference sequence).

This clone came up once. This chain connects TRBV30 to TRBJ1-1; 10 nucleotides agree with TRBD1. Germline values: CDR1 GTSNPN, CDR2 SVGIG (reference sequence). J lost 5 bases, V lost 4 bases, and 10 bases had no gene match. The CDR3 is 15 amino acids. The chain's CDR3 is CAWNDGTGVATEAFF. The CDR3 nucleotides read TGTGCCTGGAATGACGGGACAGGGGTGGCGACTGAAGCTTTCTTT. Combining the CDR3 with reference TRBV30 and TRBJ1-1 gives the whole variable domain SQTIHQWPATLVQPVGSPLSLECTVEGTSNPNLYWYRQAAGRGLQLLFYSVGIGQISSEVPQNLSASRPQDRQFILSSKKLLLSDSGFYLCAWNDGTGVATEAFFGQGTRLTVV.

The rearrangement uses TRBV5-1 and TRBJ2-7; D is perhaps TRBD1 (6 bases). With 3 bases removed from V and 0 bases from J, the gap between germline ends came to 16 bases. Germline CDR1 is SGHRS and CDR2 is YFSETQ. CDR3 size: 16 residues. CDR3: CASSSPTGLSSYEQYF. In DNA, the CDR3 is TGCGCCAGCAGCTCACCTACAGGGCTCAGCTCCTACGAGCAGTACTTC.

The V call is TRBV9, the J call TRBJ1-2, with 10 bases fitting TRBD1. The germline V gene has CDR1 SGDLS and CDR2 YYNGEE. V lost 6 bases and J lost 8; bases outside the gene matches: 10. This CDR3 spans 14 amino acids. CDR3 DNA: TGTGCCAGCACCGTCACCGGGACAGGGGACGGCTACACCTTC. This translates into CASTVTGTGDGYTF.

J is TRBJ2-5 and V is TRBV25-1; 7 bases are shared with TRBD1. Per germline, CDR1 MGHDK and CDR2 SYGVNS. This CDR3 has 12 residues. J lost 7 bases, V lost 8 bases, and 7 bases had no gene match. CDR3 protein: CASETGFGTQYF. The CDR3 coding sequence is TGTGCCAGCGAGACAGGGTTCGGGACCCAGTACTTC.

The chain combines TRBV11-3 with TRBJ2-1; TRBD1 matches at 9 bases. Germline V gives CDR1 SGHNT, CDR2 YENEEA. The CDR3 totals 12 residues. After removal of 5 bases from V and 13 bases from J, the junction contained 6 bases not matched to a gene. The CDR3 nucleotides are TGTGCCAGCAGCCCGGGACAGGGAGGTCAGTTCTTC. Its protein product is CASSPGQGGQFF. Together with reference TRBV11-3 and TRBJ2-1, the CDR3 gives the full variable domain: EAGVVQSPRYKIIEKKQPVAFWCNPISGHNTLYWYLQNLGQGPELLIRYENEEAVDDSQLPKDRFSAERLKGVDSTLKIQPAELGDSAVYLCASSPGQGGQFFGPGTRLTVL.

DNA of the CDR3: TGTGCCATCCTTGACAGGGTTGGAAACACCATATATTTT. Translating it yields CAILDRVGNTIYF. This chain joins TRBV10-3 and TRBJ1-3, with 7 bases fitting TRBD1. Germline CDR1 reads ENHRY; CDR2 reads SYGVKD. Trimming at V came to 8 bases and at J to 3 bases, leaving 4 bases not matched to a gene. This CDR3 comprises 13 residues.